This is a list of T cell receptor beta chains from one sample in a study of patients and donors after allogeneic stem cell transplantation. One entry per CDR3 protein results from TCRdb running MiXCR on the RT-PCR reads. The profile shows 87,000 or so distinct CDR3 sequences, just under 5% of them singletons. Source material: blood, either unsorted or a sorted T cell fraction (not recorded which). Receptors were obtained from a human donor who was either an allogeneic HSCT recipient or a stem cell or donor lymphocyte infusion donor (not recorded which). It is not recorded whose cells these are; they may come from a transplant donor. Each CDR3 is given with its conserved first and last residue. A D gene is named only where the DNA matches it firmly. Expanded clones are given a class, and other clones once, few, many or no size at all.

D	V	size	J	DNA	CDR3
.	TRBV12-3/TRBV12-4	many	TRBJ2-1	TGTGCCAGCAGTTGGGATGAGCAGTTCTTC	CASSWDEQFF
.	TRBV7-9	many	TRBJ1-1	TGTGCCAGCAGCTTACGGTCGGCAGAAGCTTTCTTT	CASSLRSAEAFF
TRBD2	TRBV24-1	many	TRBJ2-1	TGTGCCACCAGTGATACACTTGGGGGACTAGCGGGAGGGAAGAGCTCCTACAATGAGCAGTTCTTC	CATSDTLGGLAGGKSSYNEQFF
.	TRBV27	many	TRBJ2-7	TGTGCCAGCAATCTACCCGGGCCCCACGAGCAGTACTTC	CASNLPGPHEQYF
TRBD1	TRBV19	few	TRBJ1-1	TGTGCCAGTAGTATTCAGGGGGAATTGAACACTGAAGCTTTCTTT	CASSIQGELNTEAFF
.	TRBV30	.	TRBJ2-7	TGTGCCTGGAGTCCATCGGCAGCGGGCTACCTCCGGGAGCAGTACTTC	CAWSPSAAGYLREQYF
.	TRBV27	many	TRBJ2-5	TGTGCCAGCAGTTTCCGAGGGGAAGAGACCCAGTACTTC	CASSFRGEETQYF
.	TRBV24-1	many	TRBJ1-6	TGTGCCACCAGTGATTCTATGGAGAATTCACCCCTCCACTTT	CATSDSMENSPLHF
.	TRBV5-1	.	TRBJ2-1	TGCGCCAGCAGCCTCCGTCCGGGGGCGGGTTACTCCTACAATGAGCAGTTCTTC	CASSLRPGAGYSYNEQFF
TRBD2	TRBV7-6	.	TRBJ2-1	TGTGCCAGCAGCCAGCGGGGGGGAACCTACAATGAGCAGTTCTTC	CASSQRGGTYNEQFF
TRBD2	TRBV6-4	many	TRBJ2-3	TGTGCCAGCCCAGAAGGGACTAGCGGGAGCGCCGGGGTAGATACGCAGTATTTT	CASPEGTSGSAGVDTQYF
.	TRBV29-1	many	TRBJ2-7	TGCAGCGTCCCCGACGGGGGACATACCACCTACGAGCAGTACTTC	CSVPDGGHTTYEQYF